This T cell receptor beta chain was found in a study of T cells in Graves' hyperthyroidism and ophthalmopathy. Uncontrolled infection, other autoimmune disease, pregnancy or lactation disqualified patients from enrolment. The CDR3 regions of TCR beta were amplified from RNA transcripts. Primed by the HTBI set, a first-round RT-PCR was run on the TCR CDR3. TCRdb ran MiXCR on the multiplex PCR reads and lists one entry per CDR3 protein. The sample yields 250,000 to 400,000 distinct CDR3 sequences, approximately 14% seen once. Trimming left V 5 bases short and J 9 bases short, with 14 bases between. The CDR3 is 13 amino acids. Germline-derived CDR1 and CDR2 are MNHEY and SMNVEV (reference sequence). Ten or more counts support this clonotype.

The V gene is TRBV27, the J gene TRBJ2-1, with no clear D. Material for sequencing was blood. This receptor was taken from a woman aged 40 to 55 with Graves' ophthalmopathy. The CDR3 sequence is CASSLTPAGEQFF. CDR3 nucleotides: TGTGCCAGCAGTCTGACCCCGGCTGGTGAGCAGTTCTTC.